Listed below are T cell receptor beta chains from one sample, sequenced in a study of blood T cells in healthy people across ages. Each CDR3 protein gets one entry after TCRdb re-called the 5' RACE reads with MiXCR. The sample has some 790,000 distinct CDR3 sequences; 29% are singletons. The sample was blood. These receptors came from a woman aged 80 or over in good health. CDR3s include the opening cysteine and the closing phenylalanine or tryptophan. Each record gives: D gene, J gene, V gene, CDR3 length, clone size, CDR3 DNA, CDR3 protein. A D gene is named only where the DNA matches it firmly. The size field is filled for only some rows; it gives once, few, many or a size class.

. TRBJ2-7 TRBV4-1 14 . TGCGCCAGCAGCCAAGATCCCGAGAGCTACGAGCAGTACTTC CASSQDPESYEQYF
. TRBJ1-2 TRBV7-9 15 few TGTGCCAGCAGCTTAGGACCGGGGGAGAACTATGGCTACACCTTC CASSLGPGENYGYTF
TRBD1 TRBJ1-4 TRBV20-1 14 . TGCAGTGCTAGAGTGCCCGGGACAGGTGAAAAACTGTTTTTT CSARVPGTGEKLFF
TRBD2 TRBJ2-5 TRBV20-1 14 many TGCAGTGCAAGAAAGCTAGCGGAAGAAGAGACCCAGTACTTC CSARKLAEEETQYF
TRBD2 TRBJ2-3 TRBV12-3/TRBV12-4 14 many TGTGCCAGCAGTCGAGGACTAGTCACAGATACGCAGTATTTT CASSRGLVTDTQYF
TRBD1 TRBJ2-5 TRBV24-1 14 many TGTGCCACCGGGAGGACAGGGGCGGGGGAGACCCAGTACTTC CATGRTGAGETQYF
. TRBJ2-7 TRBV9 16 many TGTGCCAGCAGCCCTCAGGGGGGACACGGCTGGGACGAGCAGTACTTC CASSPQGGHGWDEQYF
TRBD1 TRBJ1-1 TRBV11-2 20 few TGTGCCAGCAGCTTACTTCGCACGGCCCGGAGTGGGACAGAGAACACTGAAGCTTTCTTT CASSLLRTARSGTENTEAFF
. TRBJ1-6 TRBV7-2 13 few TGTGCCAGCAGCTTAGGTGCCGGTTCACCCCTCCACTTT CASSLGAGSPLHF
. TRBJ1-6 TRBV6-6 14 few TGTGCCAGCAGCCCGGGCCAAGCCGGTTCACCCCCCCACTTT CASSPGQAGSPPHF
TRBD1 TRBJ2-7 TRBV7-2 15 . TGTGCCAGCAGACAGACAGGGGGCGCGCTATACGAGCAGTACTTC CASRQTGGALYEQYF
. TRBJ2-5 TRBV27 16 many TGTGCCAGCAGCCCTATCACGACAGGTCCACAAGAGACCCAGTACTTC CASSPITTGPQETQYF
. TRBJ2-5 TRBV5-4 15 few TGTGCCAGCAGCCAGGCTGGGGGCAGTGGAGAGACCCAGTACTTC CASSQAGGSGETQYF
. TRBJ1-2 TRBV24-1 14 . TGTGCCACCAGGGATGAGGCAGGCTTATATGGCTACACCTTC CATRDEAGLYGYTF
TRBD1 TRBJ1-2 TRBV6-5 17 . TGTGCCAGCAGTTCTACGGGGGGACAGGGTTTAAACTATGGCTACACCTTC CASSSTGGQGLNYGYTF
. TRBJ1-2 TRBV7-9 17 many TGTGCCAGCAGCTTAGATCACGTCAGACTCTCAGGACGTGGCTACACCTTC CASSLDHVRLSGRGYTF
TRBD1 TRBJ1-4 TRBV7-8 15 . TGTGCCAGCAGCCTCAACAGGGGGAAAAATGAAAAACTGTTTTTT CASSLNRGKNEKLFF
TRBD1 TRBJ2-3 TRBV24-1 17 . TGTGCCACCAGTGACCCTGGGACAGGAGACAACACAGATACGCAGTATTTT CATSDPGTGDNTDTQYF
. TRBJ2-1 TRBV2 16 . TGTGCCAGTGGAGGAGAGTCTTTGGCACACAGAAATGAGCAGTTCTTC CASGGESLAHRNEQFF
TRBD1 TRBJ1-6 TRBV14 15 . TGTGCCAGCAGCCTCTCAGGGGGCAGTAAATCACCCCTCCACTTT CASSLSGGSKSPLHF
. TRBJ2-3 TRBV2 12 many TGTGCCAGCAGGACAGATAGTACTGGGCAGTATTTT CASRTDSTGQYF
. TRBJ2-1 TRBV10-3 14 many TGTGCCACGGGGTTCACCAGCTCCTACAATGAGCAGTTCTTC CATGFTSSYNEQFF
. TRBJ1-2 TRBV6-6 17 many TGTGCCAGCAGTTACTCTTCCAAGCGGGCGCCGAACTATGGCTACACCTTC CASSYSSKRAPNYGYTF
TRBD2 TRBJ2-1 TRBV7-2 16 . TGTGCCAGCAGCTTAAAGCCTAGCGGGCAATACAATGAGCAGTTCTTC CASSLKPSGQYNEQFF
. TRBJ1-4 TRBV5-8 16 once TGTGCCAGCAGCCGGGACGTACTTGCAACTAATGAAAAACTGTTTTTT CASSRDVLATNEKLFF
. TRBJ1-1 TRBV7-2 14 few TGTGCCAGCAGCTTAGTGAGGGGGAACACTGAAGCTTTCTTT CASSLVRGNTEAFF
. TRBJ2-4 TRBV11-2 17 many TGTGCCAGCAGCCTAATCAGGGGCGCTTTGGCCAAAAACATTCAGTACTTC CASSLIRGALAKNIQYF
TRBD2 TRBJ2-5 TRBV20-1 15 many TGCAGTGCGCCTCTAGCGGGGGGGCCTGGGGAGACCCAGTACTTC CSAPLAGGPGETQYF
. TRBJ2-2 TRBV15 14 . TGTGCCACGACCGGGACGGTAAACACCGGGGAGCTGTTTTTT CATTGTVNTGELFF
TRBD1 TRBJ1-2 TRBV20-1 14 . TGCAGTGCTAGTTTATCGGACAGGGGGCACGGCTACACCTTC CSASLSDRGHGYTF
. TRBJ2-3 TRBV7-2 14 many TGTGCCAGCAGCTTAATGGAGGACACAGATACGCAGTATTTT CASSLMEDTDTQYF
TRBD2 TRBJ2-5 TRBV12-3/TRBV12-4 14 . TGTGCCAGCAGTTGGGCGGGGGGGCGTGGGACCCAGTACTTC CASSWAGGRGTQYF
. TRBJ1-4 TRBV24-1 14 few TGTGCCACCAGTGATTCACAGGGATCCGAAAAACTGTTTTTT CATSDSQGSEKLFF
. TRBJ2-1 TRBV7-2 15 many TGTGCCAGCAGTTTCTATCCCAGGACAGAGAATGAGCAGTTCTTC CASSFYPRTENEQFF
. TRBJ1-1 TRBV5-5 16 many TGTGCCAGCAGCCGATCGCACGGACAAGGGAACACTGAAGCTTTCTTT CASSRSHGQGNTEAFF
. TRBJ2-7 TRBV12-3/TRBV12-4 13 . TGTGCCAGCAGTATTCGACAGGATAATTGGCAGTACTTC CASSIRQDNWQYF
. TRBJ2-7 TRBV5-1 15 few TGCGCCAGCAGCTCGGGATTAGACTCCTACAATGAGCAGTACTTC CASSSGLDSYNEQYF
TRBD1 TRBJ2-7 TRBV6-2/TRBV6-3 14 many TGTGCCAGCAGTTTCGGACAGGGTCCCTACGAGCAGTACTTC CASSFGQGPYEQYF
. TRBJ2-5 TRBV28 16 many TGTGCCAGCAGTTTAATGGGGGGAGGGGGCCAAGAGACCCAGTACTTC CASSLMGGGGQETQYF
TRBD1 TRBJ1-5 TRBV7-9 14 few TGTGCCAGCAGCCCGACAGGGTTATTGCAGCCCCAGCATTTT CASSPTGLLQPQHF
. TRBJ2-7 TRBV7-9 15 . TGTGCCAGCAGCTTAGAGGGGACGGTAGCCTACGGGCAGTACTTC CASSLEGTVAYGQYF
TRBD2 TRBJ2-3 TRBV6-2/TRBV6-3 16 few TGTGCCAGCAGTCGCCTAGCGGGGGGGCGCCCAGATACGCAGTATTTT CASSRLAGGRPDTQYF
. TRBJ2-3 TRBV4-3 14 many TGCGCCAGCAGCCAAAGTCCCTACATCGATACGCAGTATTTT CASSQSPYIDTQYF
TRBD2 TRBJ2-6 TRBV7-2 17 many TGTGCCAGCATGGCGGGGGGCCCACTCTCTGGGGCCAACGTCCTGACTTTC CASMAGGPLSGANVLTF
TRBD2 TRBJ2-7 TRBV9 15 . TGCGCCAGCAGCCTCCGCGGGGGGGCTAACAATGAGCAGTACTTC CASSLRGGANNEQYF
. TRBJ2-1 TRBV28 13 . TGTGCCAGCAGTGTAGGGGAATACAATGAGCAGTTCTTC CASSVGEYNEQFF
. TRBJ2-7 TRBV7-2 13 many TGTGCCAGCAGCACTGGGACAACTCGGGAGCAGTACTTC CASSTGTTREQYF
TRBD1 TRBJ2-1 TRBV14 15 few TGTGCCAGCAGCCTGGACAGGGGGCGTTTCAATGAGCAGTTCTTC CASSLDRGRFNEQFF
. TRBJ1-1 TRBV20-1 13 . TGCAGTGCTAGAGAAAGGGACACCCAGGAAGCTTTCTTT CSARERDTQEAFF
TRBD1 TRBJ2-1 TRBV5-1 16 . TGCGCCAGCAGCTTGGTTTCTGGGACAGGGTTCGATGAGCAGTTCTTC CASSLVSGTGFDEQFF
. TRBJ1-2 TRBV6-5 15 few TGTGCCAGCAGTTCCCTTTATTGGGGAAGCGATGGCTACACCTTC CASSSLYWGSDGYTF
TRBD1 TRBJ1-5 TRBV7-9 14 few TGTGCCAGCAGCTGGGGGACAGGGAATCAGCCCCAGCATTTT CASSWGTGNQPQHF
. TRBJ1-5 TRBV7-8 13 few TGTGCCAGCGGCGCGGGTAGCAATCAGCCCCAGCATTTT CASGAGSNQPQHF